These 31 T cell receptor beta chains were sequenced from one sample in a study of shared clonotypes between healthy human individuals. Here immunoSEQ multiplex PCR was the method, and the copy in TCRdb shows in-frame clones only, minus some. The sample holds 2 million to 3 million clones, over 85% seen once. The sample comprised naive CD4+ T cells from PBMCs. As to subset: CD45RA+ positively selected. The source of these receptors is a man between 18 and 29 years old in good health. Some clones in this sample may be carry-over from other donors' samples.

The chain has TRBV5-4 and TRBJ1-4; 7 bases map to TRBD1. Germline loops: CDR1 SGHNT, CDR2 YYREEE (reference sequence). After removal of 1 base from V and 7 bases from J, the junction contained 7 bases not matched to a gene. The CDR3 length is 15 residues. The CDR3 region has the DNA TGTGCCAGCAGCTTGCGTACAGGGGTGCGTGAAAAACTGTTTTTT. Residues: CASSLRTGVREKLFF. Supplemented by reference TRBV5-4 and TRBJ1-4, the full variable domain reads ETGVTQSPTHLIKTRGQQVTLRCSSQSGHNTVSWYQQALGQGPQFIFQYYREEENGRGNFPPRFSGLQFPNYSSELNVNALELDDSALYLCASSLRTGVREKLFFGSGTQLSVL.

The chain joins TRBV28 to TRBJ2-1; D gene ambiguous. The CDR3 contains 16 residues. V gave up 1 base and J gave up 0 bases, with 10 bases separating them. The germline gives CDR1 MDHEN, CDR2 SYDVKM. The CDR3: CASSLLDDSSYNEQFF. As DNA, the CDR3 is TGTGCCAGCAGTTTATTAGATGATAGCTCCTACAATGAGCAGTTCTTC.

This chain links TRBV4-3 with TRBJ1-1, with TRBD1 as a possible D gene (5 bases). The CDR3 has 14 residues. Germline CDR1 LGHNA, CDR2 YSLEER. The ends were cut back, 1 base at V and 5 bases at J, with 11 bases in the middle. CDR3 coding DNA: TGCGCCAGCAGCCAAGGCAGGGTTTGGACTGAAGCTTTCTTT. Encoded protein: CASSQGRVWTEAFF.

This clone was counted a single time. The J gene is TRBJ1-4, the V gene TRBV13; 7 bases match TRBD1. V shed 4 bases, J shed 8 bases, and the junction held 4 bases outside the gene matches. This CDR3 spans 13 amino acids. CDR1 is PRHDT and CDR2 is FYEKMQ in the germline V gene (reference sequence). Written as DNA, the CDR3 is TGTGCCAGCAGCTCGGGACAGTCGGAAAAACTGTTTTTT. It encodes CASSSGQSEKLFF.

The chain is built from TRBV28 and TRBJ2-5, with D perhaps being TRBD1 or TRBD2 (5 bases each). The CDR3 extends over 15 amino acids. The germline V gene has CDR1 MDHEN and CDR2 SYDVKM. The V end was cut by 6 bases, the J end by 0 bases, with 14 bases between. The chain's CDR3 is CASRPGRLYQETQYF. The CDR3, as DNA: TGTGCCAGCAGACCGGGACGTTTGTACCAAGAGACCCAGTACTTC.

The J gene is TRBJ1-5, the V gene TRBV28, with D tentatively TRBD1 (5 bases). V lost 10 bases and J 2 bases, leaving 15 bases between the germline ends. The CDR3 length is 14 residues. Germline CDR1 reads MDHEN; CDR2 reads SYDVKM. The CDR3 DNA sequence: TGTGCCACCTCCGGCACAGGCGGCAATCAGCCCCAGCATTTT. It translates to CATSGTGGNQPQHF.

V is TRBV19 and J is TRBJ2-2; no clear D. V lost 6 bases and J lost 2, with 7 bases in between. The CDR3 contains 13 residues. Germline loops: CDR1 LNHDA, CDR2 SQIVND (reference sequence). Here the CDR3 reads CASRKENTGELFF. The CDR3 bases are TGTGCCAGTAGGAAAGAAAACACCGGGGAGCTGTTTTTT.

This clone was counted once. The chain recombines TRBV7-8 with TRBJ2-3; the D gene is possibly TRBD1 (5 bases). The CDR3 extends over 13 amino acids. Germline lookup yields CDR1 SGHVS and CDR2 FQNEAQ. With 5 bases removed from V and 2 bases from J, the gap between germline ends came to 8 bases. CDR3 sequence: CASSRGTTDTQYF. The CDR3 DNA reads as TGTGCCAGCAGCAGGGGTACCACAGATACGCAGTATTTT.

The gene calls are TRBV7-7 and TRBJ2-5, with TRBD1 matching 7 bases. Germline lookup yields CDR1 SSHAT and CDR2 FNYEAQ (reference sequence). V shed 5 bases and J 7 bases; nucleotides not matched to a gene: 25. The CDR3 consists of 19 residues. The DNA of the CDR3 is TGTGCCAGCAGCCCTAAGGGGGCCGGGGCGGAAGGGGACGTTGGGACCCAGTACTTC. Translated: CASSPKGAGAEGDVGTQYF.

CDR3 residues: CASSSGRMGEQYF. The CDR3 DNA sequence: TGCGCCAGCAGCTCCGGACGGATGGGCGAGCAGTACTTC. The rearrangement joins TRBV5-1 to TRBJ2-7; no definite D call. This CDR3 is 13 amino acids long. The ends were cut back, 3 bases at V and 6 bases at J, with 13 bases in the middle. Germline assignment: CDR1 SGHRS and CDR2 YFSETQ.

The rearrangement uses TRBV5-4 and TRBJ2-2; D is uncertain. In germline, CDR1 is SGHNT, CDR2 YYREEE (reference sequence). The CDR3 sequence is 17 residues long. Trimming took 4 bases from V and 2 from J, leaving 18 bases between them. CDR3 sequence (DNA): TGTGCCAGCAGCCAGAAACTCGGCGGAGCTAACACCGGGGAGCTGTTTTTT. This sequence encodes CASSQKLGGANTGELFF.

V gene TRBV28 combines with J gene TRBJ2-7, with 11 nucleotides matching TRBD2. V trimming: 6 bases; J trimming: 4 bases; junction bases outside the gene matches: 8. Germline lookup yields CDR1 MDHEN and CDR2 SYDVKM. This CDR3 has 15 residues. CDR3 sequence: CASSPPTSGRYEQYF. In nucleotides, the CDR3 is TGTGCCAGCAGCCCTCCTACTAGCGGGAGATACGAGCAGTACTTC.

To note about this clone: Other DNA sequences of this sample code for an identical CDR3. V gene TRBV5-1 combines with J gene TRBJ2-1, with D uncertain. This CDR3 contains 15 residues. V dropped 4 bases and J dropped 1 base, with 12 bases sitting between them. Germline loops: CDR1 SGHRS, CDR2 YFSETQ. CDR3 amino acids: CASSPEGDSYNEQFF. In DNA form, the CDR3 reads TGCGCCAGCAGCCCCGAAGGCGATTCCTACAATGAGCAGTTCTTC.

This sequence joins TRBV5-1 and TRBJ1-1; D uncertain. The germline V gene has CDR1 SGHRS and CDR2 YFSETQ. The V and J ends lost 0 bases and 3 bases respectively, with 9 bases between them. CDR3 size: 14 residues. The CDR3 is CASSLGMEHTEAFF. CDR3 in DNA: TGCGCCAGCAGCTTGGGTATGGAACACACTGAAGCTTTCTTT.

The rearrangement links TRBV10-2 to TRBJ2-2, with 8 bases identical to TRBD1. The CDR3 contains 15 residues. The V and J ends lost 5 bases and 0 bases, in that order; junction bases with no gene match: 2. Germline CDR1 is WSHSY and CDR2 is SAAADI. CDR3 amino acids: CASSLQGANTGELFF. CDR3 nucleotide sequence: TGCGCCAGCAGTTTACAGGGGGCGAACACCGGGGAGCTGTTTTTT.

Regarding this clone: The same CDR3 is also encoded by other DNA sequences in this sample. The J gene is TRBJ1-3, the V gene TRBV5-1; no clear D. The CDR3 extends over 15 amino acids. V lost 0 bases, J lost 0 bases, and 7 bases lay in between. Germline V gene data show CDR1 as SGHRS and CDR2 as YFSETQ. The CDR3 DNA sequence: TGCGCCAGCAGCTTGGGCTTACTCTCTGGAAACACCATATATTTT. Protein: CASSLGLLSGNTIYF.

V and J are TRBV7-9 and TRBJ1-2; D remains ambiguous. The germline V gene has CDR1 SEHNR and CDR2 FQNEAQ (reference sequence). This CDR3 is 12 amino acids long. V was shortened by 4 bases and J by 5 bases, with 8 bases between the two germline ends. The CDR3 loop is CASSSSSYGYTF. For the CDR3, the DNA is TGTGCCAGCAGCTCATCCTCTTATGGCTACACCTTC.

The V gene is TRBV5-4, the J gene TRBJ2-7; perhaps TRBD2 as D (6 bases). CDR1 and CDR2 from the germline V gene are SGHNT and YYREEE (reference sequence). V gave up 4 bases and J gave up 2 bases, with 13 bases separating them. CDR3 size: 14 residues. CDR3 region: CASSQGLKTYEQYF. CDR3 nucleotides: TGTGCCAGCAGCCAGGGACTGAAGACCTACGAGCAGTACTTC.

V gene TRBV19 combines with J gene TRBJ2-1, with TRBD2 matching 11 bases. The CDR3 is 17 amino acids. Germline V gene data show CDR1 as LNHDA and CDR2 as SQIVND (reference sequence). The J segment lost 5 bases and the V segment lost 7 bases, leaving 13 bases of the junction unmatched. CDR3 residues: CASIPRPGLAVNNEQFF. CDR3 DNA sequence: TGTGCCAGTATCCCACGACCGGGACTAGCGGTGAACAATGAGCAGTTCTTC.

The chain uses TRBV19 and TRBJ2-1; TRBD2 agrees at 7 bases. Germline V gene data show CDR1 as LNHDA and CDR2 as SQIVND (reference sequence). After removal of 6 bases from V and 6 bases from J, the junction contained 14 bases not matched to a gene. The CDR3 extends over 16 amino acids. The CDR3 DNA follows: TGTGCCAGTAGCCTCCCGGGAAGACTAGCCGTCAATGAGCAGTTCTTC. This translates into CASSLPGRLAVNEQFF. Supplemented by reference TRBV19 and TRBJ2-1, the full variable domain reads DGGITQSPKYLFRKEGQNVTLSCEQNLNHDAMYWYRQDPGQGLRLIYYSQIVNDFQKGDIAEGYSVSREKKESFPLTVTSAQKNPTAFYLCASSLPGRLAVNEQFFGPGTRLTVL.

This clone appeared a single time. The V and J genes are TRBV10-3 and TRBJ2-7; 7 positions match TRBD1. From germline, CDR1 is ENHRY and CDR2 SYGVKD. After removal of 0 bases from V and 6 bases from J, the junction contained 2 bases not matched to a gene. The length of the CDR3 is 13 residues. CDR3 sequence (DNA): TGTGCCATCAGTGAGTCAGACAGGGCCGAGCAGTACTTC. It codes for CAISESDRAEQYF.

The chain has TRBV10-3 and TRBJ2-7, with 8 bases matching TRBD2. The CDR3 is made up of 16 amino acids. With V trimmed by 7 bases and J by 2 bases, 13 bases remained unmatched. Germline values: CDR1 ENHRY, CDR2 SYGVKD. The CDR3 DNA is TGTGCCATCACCCCAGGGGTTGGCGGGAGGCCCTACGAGCAGTACTTC. This gives the protein CAITPGVGGRPYEQYF.

J is TRBJ1-1 and V is TRBV7-2; D unclear. The V end was cut by 5 bases, the J end by 3 bases, with 16 bases between. The CDR3 is 15 residues long. In germline, CDR1 is SGHTA, CDR2 FQGNSA. Here the CDR3 reads CASSESPYPDTEAFF. In DNA form, the CDR3 reads TGTGCCAGCAGCGAATCCCCGTACCCAGACACTGAAGCTTTCTTT.

V is TRBV6-5 and J is TRBJ2-7, with unresolved D. V lost 2 bases to trimming and J lost 2 bases, with 16 bases between them. Germline values: CDR1 MNHEY, CDR2 SVGAGI. The CDR3 spans 16 residues. The CDR3 region is CASSYGVPGSTYEQYF. The DNA for the CDR3 is TGTGCCAGCAGTTACGGGGTCCCGGGCTCCACCTACGAGCAGTACTTC.

The chain is built from TRBV7-3 and TRBJ2-1, with 10 bases aligning to TRBD2. The CDR3 runs 16 residues. The germline V gene has CDR1 SGHTA and CDR2 FQGTGA. Trimming took 5 bases from V and 5 from J; bases not matched to a gene: 9. CDR3 region: CASSTLGLAADNEQFF. The CDR3 coding sequence is TGTGCCAGCAGCACACTCGGACTAGCGGCAGACAATGAGCAGTTCTTC.

This clone was seen a single time. The chain carries TRBV18 and TRBJ2-5; 7 bases agree with TRBD1. Germline CDR1 and CDR2: KGHSH and LQKENI. The V and J ends lost 8 bases and 3 bases, in that order; junction bases with no gene match: 6. The length of the CDR3 is 13 residues. The CDR3 protein is CASTGQAEETQYF. The CDR3 coding sequence is TGTGCCAGCACCGGACAGGCCGAAGAGACCCAGTACTTC.

This clone appeared once. J is TRBJ2-1 and V is TRBV7-2; D is possibly TRBD1 (6 bases). Germline V gene sequence: CDR1 SGHTA, CDR2 FQGNSA. V was cut by 10 bases and J by 0 bases, with 7 bases left in between. The CDR3 length is 12 residues. CDR3 nucleotide sequence: TGTGCCACCAGGGGCTCCTACAATGAGCAGTTCTTC. This gives the protein CATRGSYNEQFF.

The rearrangement uses TRBV6-5 and TRBJ2-1, with 10 bases lining up with TRBD2. CDR1 MNHEY and CDR2 SVGAGI come from the germline V gene. The V gene end was trimmed by 4 bases and the J gene end by 5 bases; junction bases not matched to a gene: 8. The CDR3 runs to 16 residues. The CDR3 sequence: CASSFLAGVYNNEQFF. CDR3 nucleotide sequence: TGTGCCAGCAGTTTTCTAGCGGGAGTTTACAACAATGAGCAGTTCTTC.

The chain is built from TRBV5-6 and TRBJ2-2; D call uncertain. V was shortened by 2 bases and J by 2 bases, with 7 bases between the two germline ends. The CDR3 runs to 14 residues. Germline V gives CDR1 SGHDT, CDR2 YYEEEE. The CDR3 DNA follows: TGTGCCAGCAGCTTCCGGCTAAACACCGGGGAGCTGTTTTTT. Amino acid sequence: CASSFRLNTGELFF.

CDR3 bases: TGTGCCAGCAGCCATCCGGGACAGGCGAACGAGCAGTACTTC. Translating it yields CASSHPGQANEQYF. This chain uses TRBV4-2 with TRBJ2-7, with 8 positions matching TRBD1. V lost 3 bases and J lost 5; bases outside the gene matches: 6. Germline values: CDR1 LGHNA, CDR2 YNFKEQ. The CDR3 covers 14 residues.

This rearrangement joins TRBV30 to TRBJ1-1, with D unresolved. The CDR3 covers 12 residues. Germline V gene data show CDR1 as GTSNPN and CDR2 as SVGIG (reference sequence). V was pared by 1 base and J by 7 bases, with 10 bases between. Here the CDR3 reads CAWSESSIEAFF. The CDR3 nucleotides read TGTGCCTGGAGTGAGTCGAGCATTGAAGCTTTCTTT.